Listed here is a single TCR beta chain. The sample belongs to a study of graft-versus-host responses after intestinal transplantation. Trimming took off 4 bases at V and 5 bases at J, with 8 bases between the two ends. Per germline, CDR1 DFQATT and CDR2 SNEGSKA (reference sequence). The CDR3 has 11 residues. The protocol was immunoSEQ multiplex PCR, while the TCRdb copy is restricted to in-frame clones and leaves out a portion. The sample comprises 11,000 to 15,000 clones, approximately 33% of which are singletons, and more than 5% rests with the top ten. The clonotype comes from a human patient who received an intestinal transplant. The sample was alloreactive CD4+ T cells from a mixed lymphocyte reaction culture, taken before intestinal transplant. Described subset: CFSE-low proliferating T cells sorted from roughly 6-day pre-transplant mixed lymphocyte reaction (GvH or HvG direction). V is TRBV20-1 and J is TRBJ2-5; the D is unclear. Here the CDR3 reads CSATGRETQYF. The CDR3 region has the DNA TGCAGTGCTACGGGCCGGGAGACCCAGTACTTC.